These 32 T cell receptor beta chains originate from one sample sequenced in a study of early T cells in non-severe SARS-CoV-2 infection. TCRdb analysed the 5' RACE reads with MiXCR anew, one entry per CDR3 protein. The sample lists more than 35,000 distinct CDR3 sequences; 4.5% to 7.5% were seen once. Sequencing input: whole blood. The receptors shown here come from an adult who was a healthcare worker with PCR-confirmed SARS-CoV-2 infection or an uninfected control (not recorded which).

Many counts were recorded for this clonotype. The chain joins TRBV25-1 to TRBJ2-1; 8 nucleotides line up with TRBD1. The V segment lost 4 bases and the J segment 3 bases; nucleotides outside the gene matches: 11. The CDR3 has 17 amino acids. Germline CDR1 MGHDK, CDR2 SYGVNS. The CDR3 is CASSVGQGLPSYNEQFF. For the CDR3, the DNA is TGTGCCAGCAGTGTTGGACAGGGTCTCCCCAGCTACAATGAGCAGTTCTTC.

The rearrangement joins TRBV5-1 to TRBJ2-7; D may be TRBD1 (6 bases). CDR1 and CDR2 (germline): SGHRS, YFSETQ. The CDR3 loop spans 15 amino acids. V lost 3 bases to trimming and J lost 4 bases, with 17 bases between them. As DNA, the CDR3 is TGCGCCAGCAGCTCCTTACAGGGAGATCTATACGAGCAGTACTTC. Its protein product is CASSSLQGDLYEQYF.

With respect to this clonotype: Just one base apart from a much larger clone, this may be a read error. This rearrangement joins TRBV7-8 to TRBJ1-4; D is perhaps TRBD1 (5 bases). V lost 2 bases and J lost 4, with 11 bases in between. CDR3 length equals 15 residues. From germline, CDR1 is SGHVS and CDR2 FQNEAQ. CDR3 sequence (DNA): TGTGCCAGCAGCTTAAAAGGGGAGAATAATGAAAAACTGTTTTTT. This codes for CASSLKGENNEKLFF.

This clonotype has at least ten counts. The J gene is TRBJ2-2, the V gene TRBV11-1; the D is unclear. The CDR3 runs to 14 residues. The V gene lost 6 bases and the J gene lost 1 base, with 9 bases spanning the gap. Germline lookup yields CDR1 SGHAT and CDR2 FQDESV (reference sequence). CDR3 residues: CASRLLGNTGELFF. CDR3 DNA: TGTGCCAGCAGGTTGCTAGGGAACACCGGGGAGCTGTTTTTT. Together with reference TRBV11-1 and TRBJ2-2, the CDR3 gives the full variable domain: EAEVAQSPRYKITEKSQAVAFWCDPISGHATLYWYRQILGQGPELLVQFQDESVVDDSQLPKDRFSAERLKGVDSTLKIQPAELGDSAMYLCASRLLGNTGELFFGEGSRLTVL.

This clonotype was recorded many times. This chain uses TRBV7-2 with TRBJ2-7, with TRBD1 as a possible D gene (6 bases). The CDR3 contains 14 residues. Germline CDR1 reads SGHTA; CDR2 reads FQGNSA. V shed 1 base and J shed 0 bases, with 7 bases lying between them. Written as DNA, the CDR3 is TGTGCCAGCAGCTTAGTGGACAGCTCCTACGAGCAGTACTTC. Translation: CASSLVDSSYEQYF.

This clonotype has ten or more counts. The rearrangement joins TRBV1 to TRBJ2-7; the table gives TRBD2 as D, unverified against the DNA. TRBV1 is annotated as a pseudogene. There are 15 residues in the CDR3. CDR3 residues: CTSSQVGREGYEQYF. CDR3 DNA: TGCACCAGCAGCCAAGTCGGGCGGGAGGGTTACGAGCAGTACTTC.

The chain is built from TRBV29-1 and TRBJ2-3; 10 nucleotides agree with TRBD1. The V gene's germline CDR1 is SQVTM and CDR2 ANQGSEA. The length of the CDR3 is 14 residues. V trimming: 4 bases; J trimming: 5 bases; junction bases outside the gene matches: 6. This chain's CDR3 is CSVGQGAYGDTQYF. The CDR3, as DNA: TGCAGCGTTGGACAGGGGGCTTATGGAGATACGCAGTATTTT.

This clonotype has only a few counts. The chain uses TRBV7-9 and TRBJ1-1; no definite D call. Trimming shortened V by 2 bases and J by 1 base, and 17 bases separated the two germline ends. Germline CDR1 SEHNR, CDR2 FQNEAQ (reference sequence). CDR3 length equals 17 residues. In DNA form, the CDR3 reads TGTGCCAGCAGCTTAACGGGGATTTTGCGGGGGAACACTGAAGCTTTCTTT. It encodes CASSLTGILRGNTEAFF.

On this clonotype itself: A much larger clone differs from this one at a single base, so this may be a read error. The V call is TRBV9, the J call TRBJ2-2; D is perhaps TRBD2 (6 bases). Germline CDR1 reads SGDLS; CDR2 reads YYNGEE. The CDR3 covers 14 residues. As DNA, the CDR3 is TGTGCCAGCAGCGAGGCTTGGCACACCGGGGGGCTGTTTTTT. Encoded protein: CASSEAWHTGGLFF. The entire variable domain, with the rest obtained from reference TRBV9 and TRBJ2-2, is as follows: DSGVTQTPKHLITATGQRVTLRCSPRSGDLSVYWYQQSLDQGLQFLIQYYNGEERAKGNILERFSAQQFPDLHSELNLSSLELGDSALYFCASSEAWHTGGLFFGEGSRLTVL.

This clonotype was counted at least ten times. V and J are TRBV25-1 and TRBJ2-7; 8 bases fit TRBD1. Germline CDR1 reads MGHDK; CDR2 reads SYGVNS. V was pared by 8 bases and J by 3 bases, with 12 bases of the junction left unmatched. The CDR3 covers 15 residues. The CDR3 sequence is CASPPGTGECYEQYF. Here the CDR3 DNA reads TGTGCCAGCCCCCCGGGGACAGGAGAGTGCTACGAGCAGTACTTC.

This sequence joins TRBV20-1 and TRBJ1-1; the D gene is possibly TRBD1 (5 bases). Germline CDR1 and CDR2: DFQATT and SNEGSKA (reference sequence). V was cut by 2 bases and J by 0 bases, with 16 bases left in between. The CDR3 has 16 amino acids. Here the CDR3 reads CSARTTGRRLNTEAFF. In nucleotides, the CDR3 is TGCAGTGCTAGAACGACGGGACGAAGGTTGAACACTGAAGCTTTCTTT.

This clonotype was detected a few times. This chain joins TRBV18 and TRBJ2-3; perhaps TRBD2 as D (5 bases). Germline V CDR1 and CDR2: KGHSH, LQKENI. Trimming removed 3 bases at V and 2 bases at J, with 12 bases between. CDR3 size: 15 residues. The DNA for the CDR3 is TGTGCCAGCTCACCCCTCGGGGTGAACACAGATACGCAGTATTTT. It specifies CASSPLGVNTDTQYF.

This clonotype was counted ten times or more. This rearrangement joins TRBV20-1 to TRBJ2-3, with D uncertain. The CDR3 sequence is 10 residues long. The germline CDR1 and CDR2 sequences are DFQATT and SNEGSKA (reference sequence). V lost 7 bases to trimming and J lost 6 bases, with 8 bases between them. The CDR3 DNA is TGCAGTGTTGGGCGGGATACGCAGTATTTT. This translates into CSVGRDTQYF.

This clonotype was seen at least ten times. The rearrangement uses TRBV5-4 and TRBJ1-2; 7 bases agree with TRBD1. The CDR3 runs to 15 residues. Germline V gene lookup returns CDR1 SGHNT and CDR2 YYREEE (reference sequence). V trimming: 0 bases; J trimming: 4 bases; junction bases outside the gene matches: 6. CDR3: CASSLGQGPLYGYTF. The CDR3 nucleotides are TGTGCCAGCAGCTTGGGACAGGGCCCCCTCTATGGCTACACCTTC.

A note on this clonotype: Since a much larger clone is just one base distant, this may be a read error. This chain links TRBV6-5 with TRBJ1-6; no definite D call. Trimming stripped 6 bases from V and 9 bases from J, with 9 bases between. Germline-derived CDR1 and CDR2 are MNHEY and SVGAGI. The CDR3 runs to 12 residues. CDR3 sequence: CASRPGGSPLHF. The CDR3 DNA reads as TGTGCCAGCAGACCGGGCGGTTCACCCCTCCACTTT.

As DNA, the CDR3 is TGTGCCAGAACTCCTCGGGGTGGTTCACCCCTCCACTTT. Translating it yields CARTPRGGSPLHF. This chain joins TRBV5-3 and TRBJ1-6; D ambiguous. TRBV5-3 is reported as an ORF; its role is uncertain. V was cut by 6 bases and J by 9 bases, with 13 bases left in between. This CDR3 comprises 13 residues.

This clonotype was found many times. This chain joins TRBV7-9 and TRBJ2-5; D unclear. Germline CDR1 reads SEHNR; CDR2 reads FQNEAQ (reference sequence). The germline V and J ends were trimmed by 3 bases and 5 bases, with 10 bases remaining between them. The CDR3 is 13 residues long. CDR3 amino acids: CASSFALFETQYF. The CDR3 nucleotides are TGTGCCAGCAGCTTCGCACTTTTCGAGACCCAGTACTTC.

This CDR3 is CASSYQVGETQYF. DNA of the CDR3: TGTGCCAGCAGTTACCAGGTGGGGGAGACCCAGTACTTC. The chain employs TRBV6-6 and TRBJ2-5; D remains unclear. Per germline, CDR1 MNHNY and CDR2 SVGAGI (reference sequence). The CDR3 has 13 amino acids. The germline V and J ends were trimmed by 2 bases and 5 bases, with 9 bases remaining between them.

The chain links TRBV28 to TRBJ2-3; 8 bases match TRBD1. J gave up 1 base and V 5 bases, and 5 bases lay outside the gene matches. The V gene's germline CDR1 is MDHEN and CDR2 SYDVKM. The CDR3 has 15 amino acids. For the CDR3, the DNA is TGTGCCAGCAGTCCTCCGACAGGGGGCACAGATACGCAGTATTTT. This gives the protein CASSPPTGGTDTQYF.

This clonotype came up many times. The genes are TRBV10-2 and TRBJ2-1, with a weak D call TRBD2 (7 bases). The germline CDR1 and CDR2 sequences are WSHSY and SAAADI. There are 15 residues in the CDR3. Trimming took off 6 bases at V and 6 bases at J, with 18 bases between the two ends. Written as DNA, the CDR3 is TGCGCCAGCAGAGAATTAGGGGGGGTTGGCAATGAGCAGTTCTTC. Protein: CASRELGGVGNEQFF.

The chain employs TRBV20-1 and TRBJ2-7; TRBD2 might be the D (5 bases). This CDR3 has 15 residues. Germline V CDR1 and CDR2: DFQATT, SNEGSKA (reference sequence). The V gene lost 6 bases and the J gene lost 3 bases, with 21 bases spanning the gap. Here the CDR3 reads CSATSGLGGYYEQYF. The CDR3, as DNA: TGCAGTGCCACCTCGGGATTGGGCGGATACTACGAGCAGTACTTC.

V usage is TRBV3-1 and J usage is TRBJ2-5; 7 bases fit TRBD1. J gave up 4 bases and V 3 bases, and 8 bases lay outside the gene matches. This CDR3 contains 15 residues. Looked up from germline, CDR1 is LGHDT and CDR2 is YNNKEL (reference sequence). CDR3 bases: TGTGCCAGCAGCCATCCCGGGACAGCCATAGAGACCCAGTACTTC. It codes for CASSHPGTAIETQYF.

Within the sample, this clonotype is medium-sized. The CDR3 is CAIRGDAPLNTEAFF. The CDR3 nucleotides read TGTGCCATCCGAGGGGACGCGCCATTGAACACTGAAGCTTTCTTT. The chain has TRBV12-3 or TRBV12-4 and TRBJ1-1, with D possibly being TRBD1 (5 bases). CDR3 length equals 15 residues. V gave up 10 bases and J gave up 0 bases, with 18 bases separating them.

The chain has TRBV30 and TRBJ2-1; unclear D gene. Germline CDR1 reads GTSNPN; CDR2 reads SVGIG (reference sequence). The CDR3 contains 14 residues. Trimming stripped 0 bases from V and 7 bases from J, with 13 bases between. CDR3 amino acids: CAWSVSLVKNEQFF. The CDR3 region has the DNA TGTGCCTGGAGTGTATCCCTAGTTAAGAATGAGCAGTTCTTC.

In its sample, this clonotype was seen once. Given a much more abundant clone one base away, this may be a read error. The chain links TRBV20-1 to TRBJ2-2; D is unresolved. CDR1 is DFQATT, CDR2 SNEGSKA, per germline (reference sequence). V was shortened by 6 bases and J by 10 bases, with 15 bases between the two germline ends. The CDR3 has 12 residues. The CDR3 DNA sequence: TGCAGTGCCTTTGGACGGTCCGCGGAGCTGTTTTTT. Translating gives CSAFGRSAELFF.

In this sample, this clonotype turned up many times. J is TRBJ2-5 and V is TRBV20-1, with a weak D call TRBD2 (6 bases). The ends were cut back, 6 bases at V and 0 bases at J, with 11 bases in the middle. This CDR3 region has 13 residues. Germline CDR1 DFQATT, CDR2 SNEGSKA (reference sequence). CDR3 loop: CSASGLYQETQYF. The CDR3 region has the DNA TGCAGTGCGAGCGGGCTTTACCAAGAGACCCAGTACTTC.

This clonotype occurred many times. The genes are TRBV7-3 and TRBJ2-2; 8 bases fit TRBD2. Trimming cost V 5 bases and J 3 bases; bases outside gene matches: 14. Germline-derived CDR1 and CDR2 are SGHTA and FQGTGA. This CDR3 contains 18 residues. CDR3 DNA sequence: TGTGCCAGCAGCACGCCTCTGACGGGAGGGCCTGACACCGGGGAGCTGTTTTTT. This translates into CASSTPLTGGPDTGELFF.

In its sample, this clonotype was seen a few times. V gene TRBV4-2 combines with J gene TRBJ2-3, with D possibly TRBD2 on 6 matching bases. Germline V gene data show CDR1 as LGHNA and CDR2 as YNFKEQ. The CDR3 length is 16 residues. The V gene lost 0 bases and the J gene lost 7 bases, with 17 bases spanning the gap. CDR3 nucleotides: TGTGCCAGCAGCCAAGAGGGGGGATTTACGACCTATACGCAGTATTTT. Protein sequence: CASSQEGGFTTYTQYF.

This clonotype has a handful of counts. The gene calls are TRBV3-1 and TRBJ2-1, with D possibly TRBD2 on 5 matching bases. Germline V gene sequence: CDR1 LGHDT, CDR2 YNNKEL (reference sequence). V was pared by 3 bases and J by 4 bases, with 10 bases between. The CDR3 is 14 amino acids. In nucleotides, the CDR3 is TGTGCCAGCAGCCATGGACTGTTATACAATGAGCAGTTCTTC. Its protein is CASSHGLLYNEQFF.

Only a few counts were recorded for this clonotype. J is TRBJ2-5 and V is TRBV20-1, with 9 bases lining up with TRBD1. This CDR3 region has 15 residues. V was clipped by 0 bases and J by 5 bases; unmatched bases: 7. Germline V gives CDR1 DFQATT, CDR2 SNEGSKA (reference sequence). The DNA of the CDR3 is TGCAGTGCTAGAGAGGGACAGGGCGAATCGGAGACCCAGTACTTC. Its translation: CSAREGQGESETQYF.

In its sample, this clonotype was seen many times. The chain couples TRBV10-3 to TRBJ2-1; D tentatively fits TRBD1 or TRBD2 (5 bases each). Germline loops: CDR1 ENHRY, CDR2 SYGVKD. The germline V and J ends were trimmed by 6 bases and 7 bases, with 16 bases remaining between them. The CDR3 covers 14 residues. The CDR3 sequence: CAISAGTVGNEQFF. The CDR3 nucleotides are TGTGCCATCAGCGCCGGGACCGTGGGAAATGAGCAGTTCTTC.

This clonotype was counted ten times or more. V and J are TRBV6-1 and TRBJ2-3; D call uncertain. The CDR3 length is 12 residues. V was pared by 3 bases and J by 5 bases, with 6 bases between. Per germline, CDR1 MNHNS and CDR2 SASEGT. The chain's CDR3 is CASSENEDTQYF. The CDR3 nucleotides read TGTGCCAGCAGTGAGAACGAAGATACGCAGTATTTT.